The subject of this entry is one T cell receptor (beta chain). This sample was included in a study of control samples from healthy donors and cancer patients. Trimming removed 2 bases at V and 11 bases at J, with 21 bases between. CDR3 length: 16 residues. CDR1 is MGHDK, CDR2 SYGVNS, per germline. Produced via immunoSEQ multiplex PCR; TCRdb's table is partial and in-frame only. Counted here are about 170,000 clones, around 88% occurring once; the ten biggest clones make up over 4%. V usage is TRBV25-1 and J usage is TRBJ1-4; D unclear. This receptor was taken from a woman aged 25 to 39 in good health. Specimen: blood. The CDR3 reads CASSESYSSGSGKLFF. CDR3 bases: TGTGCCAGCAGTGAAAGTTACAGCTCCGGGAGCGGGAAACTGTTTTTT.